The 2 T cell receptor beta chains presented below share a single source sample, sequenced in a study of blood T cell repertoires in COVID-19. Profiling relied on immunoSEQ multiplex PCR, and the TCRdb table lists in-frame clones only, not all of them. The table shows hundreds of thousands of clones, with roughly 80% occurring only once. Source material: peripheral blood. These receptors originate from a woman between 45 and 60 years old who had recovered from COVID-19.

The chain uses TRBV24-1 and TRBJ2-5, with 10 bases matching TRBD2. This CDR3 is built from 16 residues. Germline loops: CDR1 KGHDR, CDR2 SFDVKD. Germline trimming cut 4 bases from V and 2 bases from J; bases unmatched to any gene: 6. The CDR3 coding sequence is TGTGCCACCAGTGACTTCACTAGCGGGGCACAAGAGACCCAGTACTTC. Its protein is CATSDFTSGAQETQYF.

The V gene is TRBV7-3, the J gene TRBJ2-2; D gene uncertain. CDR3 length: 14 residues. Trimming stripped 0 bases from V and 6 bases from J, with 8 bases between. CDR1 is SGHTA and CDR2 is FQGTGA in the germline V gene. The CDR3 reads CASSLTSVSGELFF. CDR3 in DNA: TGTGCCAGCAGCTTAACTTCAGTTTCCGGGGAGCTGTTTTTT.